The source of this T cell receptor (beta chain) is a study of PD-1 blockade in mismatch repair-deficient tumors. Study-level background: All were previously treated, progressing patients with about twelve mismatch repair-deficient cancer types.

General study results and limits: After pembrolizumab, tumor-resident clones rose rapidly, then generally contracted before radiologic responses.

TCRs were sequenced from three patients responding to pembrolizumab. Germline lookup yields CDR1 SNHLY and CDR2 FYNNEI. CDR3 size: 15 residues. V gave up 5 bases and J gave up 0 bases, with 11 bases separating them. Produced via immunoSEQ multiplex PCR; TCRdb's table is partial and in-frame only. The data hold around 40,000 clones, with 65% to 85% observed a single time. Remarks on this clone: What it binds is unknown.

This chain connects TRBV2 to TRBJ2-1; the D gene is possibly TRBD2 (6 bases). Sequenced material: PBMCs, taken roughly 40 weeks after starting pembrolizumab. This TCR was sampled from an adult with mismatch repair-deficient cancer. The CDR3 DNA sequence: TGTGCCAGCAGTCGGGACTTGAGCTCCTACAATGAGCAGTTCTTC. It translates to CASSRDLSSYNEQFF.